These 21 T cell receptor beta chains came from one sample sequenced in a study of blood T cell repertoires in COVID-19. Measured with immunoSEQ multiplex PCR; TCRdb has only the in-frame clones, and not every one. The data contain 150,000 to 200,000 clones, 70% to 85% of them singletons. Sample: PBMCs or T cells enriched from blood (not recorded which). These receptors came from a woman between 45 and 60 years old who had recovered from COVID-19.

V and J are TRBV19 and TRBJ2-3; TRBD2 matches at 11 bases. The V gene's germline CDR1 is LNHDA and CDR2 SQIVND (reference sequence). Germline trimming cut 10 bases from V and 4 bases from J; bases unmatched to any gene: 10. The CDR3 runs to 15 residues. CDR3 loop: CATASTSGTADTQYF. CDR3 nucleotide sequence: TGTGCCACGGCCTCGACTAGCGGGACCGCAGATACGCAGTATTTT.

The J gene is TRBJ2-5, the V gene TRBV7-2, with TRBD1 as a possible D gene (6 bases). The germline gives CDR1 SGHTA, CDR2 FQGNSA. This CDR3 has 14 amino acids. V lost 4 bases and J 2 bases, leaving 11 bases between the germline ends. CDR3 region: CASSYKGQQETQYF. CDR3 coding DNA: TGTGCCAGCAGCTACAAAGGACAGCAAGAGACCCAGTACTTC.

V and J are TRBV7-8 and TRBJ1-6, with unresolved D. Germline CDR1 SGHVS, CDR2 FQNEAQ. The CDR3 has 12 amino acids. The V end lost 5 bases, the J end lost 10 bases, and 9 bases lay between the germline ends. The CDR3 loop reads CASSPQNSPLHF. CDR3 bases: TGTGCCAGCAGCCCCCAGAACTCACCCCTCCACTTT. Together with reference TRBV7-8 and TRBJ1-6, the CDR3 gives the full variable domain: GAGVSQSPRYKVAKRGQDVALRCDPISGHVSLFWYQQALGQGPEFLTYFQNEAQLDKSGLPSDRFFAERPEGSVSTLKIQRTQQEDSAVYLCASSPQNSPLHFGNGTRLTVT.

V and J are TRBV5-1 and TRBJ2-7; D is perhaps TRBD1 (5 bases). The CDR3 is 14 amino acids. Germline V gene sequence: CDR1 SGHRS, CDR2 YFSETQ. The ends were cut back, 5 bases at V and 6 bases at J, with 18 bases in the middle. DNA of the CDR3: TGCGCCAGCAGGGCTCGCACTCAGGGAAGCGAGCAGTACTTC. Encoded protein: CASRARTQGSEQYF.

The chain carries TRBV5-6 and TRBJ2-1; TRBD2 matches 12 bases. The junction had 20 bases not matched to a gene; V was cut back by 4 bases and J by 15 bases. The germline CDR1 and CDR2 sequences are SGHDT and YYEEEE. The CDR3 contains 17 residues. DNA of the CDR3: TGTGCCAGCAGCCGTTACTCGAGGGCTAGCGGGAGGGCCGTGCCGTTCTTC. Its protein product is CASSRYSRASGRAVPFF.

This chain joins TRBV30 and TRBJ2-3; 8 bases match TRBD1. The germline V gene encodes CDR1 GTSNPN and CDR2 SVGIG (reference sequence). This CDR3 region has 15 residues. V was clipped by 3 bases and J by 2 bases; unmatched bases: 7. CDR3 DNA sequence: TGTGCCTGGAGCGATGGACAGGGCCACACAGATACGCAGTATTTT. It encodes CAWSDGQGHTDTQYF.

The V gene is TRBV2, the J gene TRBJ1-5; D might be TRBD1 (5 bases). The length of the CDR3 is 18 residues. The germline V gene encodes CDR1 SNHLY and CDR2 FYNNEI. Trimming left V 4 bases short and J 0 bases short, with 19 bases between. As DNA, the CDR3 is TGTGCCAGCAGTGGGGCCAACGACAGACCAGATAGCAATCAGCCCCAGCATTTT. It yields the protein CASSGANDRPDSNQPQHF.

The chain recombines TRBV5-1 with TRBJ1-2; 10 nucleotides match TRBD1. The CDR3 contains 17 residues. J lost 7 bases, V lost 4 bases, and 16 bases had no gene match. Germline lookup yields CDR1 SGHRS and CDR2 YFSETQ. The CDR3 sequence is CASSIGQGGPGGFGYTF. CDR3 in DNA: TGCGCCAGCAGCATAGGACAGGGGGGACCCGGTGGCTTTGGCTACACCTTC.

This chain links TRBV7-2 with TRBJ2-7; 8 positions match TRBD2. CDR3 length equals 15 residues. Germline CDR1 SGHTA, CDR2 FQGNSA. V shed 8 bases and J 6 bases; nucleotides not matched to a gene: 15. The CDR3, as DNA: TGTGCCAGCTCCCGTGCCCCCGGGGGGGAGCGCGAGCAGTACTTC. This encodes CASSRAPGGEREQYF.

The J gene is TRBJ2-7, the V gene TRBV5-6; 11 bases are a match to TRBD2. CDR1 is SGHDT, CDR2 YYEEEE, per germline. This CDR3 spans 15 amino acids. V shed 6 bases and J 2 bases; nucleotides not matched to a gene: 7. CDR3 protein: CASTFGTSGAYEQYF. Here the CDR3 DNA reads TGTGCCAGCACCTTTGGGACTAGCGGAGCCTACGAGCAGTACTTC.

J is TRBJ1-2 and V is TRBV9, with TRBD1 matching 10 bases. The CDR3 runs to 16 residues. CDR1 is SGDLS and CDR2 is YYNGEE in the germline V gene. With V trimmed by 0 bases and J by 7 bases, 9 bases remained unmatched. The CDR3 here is CASSVALPTGGRGYTF. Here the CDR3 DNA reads TGTGCCAGCAGCGTAGCACTGCCGACAGGGGGCCGTGGCTACACCTTC.

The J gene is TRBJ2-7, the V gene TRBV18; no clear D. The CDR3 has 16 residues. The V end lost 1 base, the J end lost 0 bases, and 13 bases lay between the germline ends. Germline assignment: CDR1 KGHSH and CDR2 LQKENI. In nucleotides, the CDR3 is TGTGCCAGCTCACCACAGCCGGGTTATAGCTCCTACGAGCAGTACTTC. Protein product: CASSPQPGYSSYEQYF.

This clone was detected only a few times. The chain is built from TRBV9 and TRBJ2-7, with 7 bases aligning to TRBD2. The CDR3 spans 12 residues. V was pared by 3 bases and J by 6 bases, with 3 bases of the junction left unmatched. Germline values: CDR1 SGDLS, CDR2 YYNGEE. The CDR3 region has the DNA TGTGCCAGCAGCGCTAGCGGCGTCGAGCAGTACTTC. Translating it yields CASSASGVEQYF.

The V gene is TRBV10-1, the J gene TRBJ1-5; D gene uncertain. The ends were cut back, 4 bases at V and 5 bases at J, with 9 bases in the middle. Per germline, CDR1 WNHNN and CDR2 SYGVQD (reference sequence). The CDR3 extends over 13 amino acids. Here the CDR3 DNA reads TGCGCCAGCAGTGCTACCGGAGATCAGCCCCAGCATTTT. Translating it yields CASSATGDQPQHF.

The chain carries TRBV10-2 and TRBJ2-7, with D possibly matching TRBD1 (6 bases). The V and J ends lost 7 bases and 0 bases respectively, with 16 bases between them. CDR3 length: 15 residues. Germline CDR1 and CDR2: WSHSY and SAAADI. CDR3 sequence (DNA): TGCGCCAGCATGGGAGCACAGGGTGGCTCCTACGAGCAGTACTTC. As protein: CASMGAQGGSYEQYF.

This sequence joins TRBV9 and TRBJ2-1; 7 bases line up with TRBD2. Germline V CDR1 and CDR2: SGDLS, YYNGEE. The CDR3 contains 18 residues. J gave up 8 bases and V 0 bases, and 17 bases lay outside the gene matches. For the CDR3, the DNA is TGTGCCAGCAGCGTAGCGTTACCAGCGGGACGGGGGGAGGATGAGCAGTTCTTC. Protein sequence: CASSVALPAGRGEDEQFF.

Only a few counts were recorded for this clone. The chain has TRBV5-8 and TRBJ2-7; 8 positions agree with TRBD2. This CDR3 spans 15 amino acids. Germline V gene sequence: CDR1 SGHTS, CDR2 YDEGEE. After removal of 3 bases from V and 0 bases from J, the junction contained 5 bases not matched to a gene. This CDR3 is CASSSDSGSSYEQYF. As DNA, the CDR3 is TGTGCCAGCAGCTCCGACAGCGGGAGCTCCTACGAGCAGTACTTC.

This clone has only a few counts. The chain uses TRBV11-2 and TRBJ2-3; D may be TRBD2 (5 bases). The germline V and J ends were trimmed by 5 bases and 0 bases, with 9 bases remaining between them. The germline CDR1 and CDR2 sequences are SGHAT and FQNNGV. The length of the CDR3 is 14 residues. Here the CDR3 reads CASSPRGSTDTQYF. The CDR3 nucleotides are TGTGCCAGCAGCCCGAGAGGGAGCACAGATACGCAGTATTTT.

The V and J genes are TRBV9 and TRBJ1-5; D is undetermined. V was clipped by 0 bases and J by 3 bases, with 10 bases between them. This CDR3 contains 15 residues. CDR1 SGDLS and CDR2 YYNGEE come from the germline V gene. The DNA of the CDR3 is TGTGCCAGCAGCGTAGGAATGGGCCCCAATCAGCCCCAGCATTTT. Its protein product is CASSVGMGPNQPQHF.

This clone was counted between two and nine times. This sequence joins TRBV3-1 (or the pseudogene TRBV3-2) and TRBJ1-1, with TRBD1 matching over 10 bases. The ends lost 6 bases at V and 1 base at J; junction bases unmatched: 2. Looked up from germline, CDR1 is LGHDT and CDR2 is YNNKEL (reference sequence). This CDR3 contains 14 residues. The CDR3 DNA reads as TGTGCCAGCAGGGGGACAGGGGAGAACACTGAAGCTTTCTTT. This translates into CASRGTGENTEAFF.

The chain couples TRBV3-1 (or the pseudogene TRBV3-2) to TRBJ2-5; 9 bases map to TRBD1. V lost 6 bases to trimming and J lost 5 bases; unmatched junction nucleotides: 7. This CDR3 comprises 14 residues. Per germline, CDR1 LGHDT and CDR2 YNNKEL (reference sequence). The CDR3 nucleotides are TGTGCCAGCAGATCCGGGACAGGGTGGGAGACCCAGTACTTC. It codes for CASRSGTGWETQYF.